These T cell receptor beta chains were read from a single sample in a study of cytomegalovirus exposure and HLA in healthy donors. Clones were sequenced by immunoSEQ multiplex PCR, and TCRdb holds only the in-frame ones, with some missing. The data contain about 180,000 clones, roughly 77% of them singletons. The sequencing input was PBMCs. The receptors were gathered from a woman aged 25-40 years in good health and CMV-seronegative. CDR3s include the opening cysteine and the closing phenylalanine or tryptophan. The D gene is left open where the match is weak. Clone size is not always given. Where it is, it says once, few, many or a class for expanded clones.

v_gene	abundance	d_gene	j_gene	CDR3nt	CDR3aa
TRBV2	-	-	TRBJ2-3	TGTGCCAGCAGTGACGAGGGTAGAGATACGCAGTATTTT	CASSDEGRDTQYF
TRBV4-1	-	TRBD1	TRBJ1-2	TGCGCCAGCAGCCTCGACAGGGGAAACTATGGCTACACCTTC	CASSLDRGNYGYTF
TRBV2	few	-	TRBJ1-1	TGTGCCAGCACTATCGACAGGACTTACACTGAAGCTTTCTTT	CASTIDRTYTEAFF
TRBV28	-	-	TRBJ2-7	TGTGCCAGCAGTTTCTTCGGCGGTACCTACGAGCAGTACTTC	CASSFFGGTYEQYF
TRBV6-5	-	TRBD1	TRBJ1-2	TGTGCCAGCAGTCAGACAGGGGGTGTACACTATGGCTACACCTTC	CASSQTGGVHYGYTF
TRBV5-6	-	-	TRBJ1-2	TGTGCCAGCAGCGTCCCAGGATTGGGGGCGCGTGGCTACACCTTC	CASSVPGLGARGYTF
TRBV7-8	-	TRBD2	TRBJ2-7	TGTGCCAGCAGCTTAGCTAGCGGGGGGATCGAGCAGTACTTC	CASSLASGGIEQYF
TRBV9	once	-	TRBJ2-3	TGTGCCAGCAGCCCCACCCAGATGGATACGCAGTATTTT	CASSPTQMDTQYF
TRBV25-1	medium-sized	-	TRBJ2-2	TGTGCCAGCACCCCCGCGACAGGAAGAAACACCGGGGAGCTGTTTTTT	CASTPATGRNTGELFF
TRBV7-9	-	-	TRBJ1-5	TGTGCCAGCAGCCGACAGTCGCGTCAGCCCCAGCATTTT	CASSRQSRQPQHF
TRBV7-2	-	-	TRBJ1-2	TGTGCCAGCAGCTTCGGACATGGGGATGGCTACACCTTC	CASSFGHGDGYTF
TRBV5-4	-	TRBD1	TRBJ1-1	TGTGCCAGCAGCTACGGGACAGGGGGAAACTCGAACACTGAAGCTTTCTTT	CASSYGTGGNSNTEAFF
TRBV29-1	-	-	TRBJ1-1	TGCAGCGTGGTCCCGGACATCAAAGCTTTCTTT	CSVVPDIKAFF
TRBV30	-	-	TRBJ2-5	TGTGCCTGGATGGGCAACGCAATTTTCGGGACCCAGTACTTC	CAWMGNAIFGTQYF
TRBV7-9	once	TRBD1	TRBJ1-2	TGTGCCAGCAGCTCCGGACAGGGGGCAGCTAACTATGGCTACACCTTC	CASSSGQGAANYGYTF
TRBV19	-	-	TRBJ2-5	TGTGCCAGTAGTATTTCACGGGTCTTGAGGGAAGAGACCCAGTACTTC	CASSISRVLREETQYF
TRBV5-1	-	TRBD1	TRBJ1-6	TGCGCCAGCAGCCTGGGTGACAGGGAAAATTCACCCCTCCACTTT	CASSLGDRENSPLHF
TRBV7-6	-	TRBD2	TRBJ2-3	TGTGCCAGCAGCTTAGTGGTAGCGGGGTACACAGATACGCAGTATTTT	CASSLVVAGYTDTQYF
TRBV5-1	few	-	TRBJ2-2	TGCGCCAGCAGCCCAGGGTCCGGGGAGCTGTTTTTT	CASSPGSGELFF
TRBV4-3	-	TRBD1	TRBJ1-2	TGCGCCAGCAGCCAAGATACAGGGGACTATGGCTACACCTTC	CASSQDTGDYGYTF
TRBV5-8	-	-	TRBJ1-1	TGTGCCAGCAGCGAACGCACAGGGTACAGTATTTCTGAAGCTTTCTTT	CASSERTGYSISEAFF
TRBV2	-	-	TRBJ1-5	TGTGCCAGCAGTGATAGCTTGCCGGATCAGCCCCAGCATTTT	CASSDSLPDQPQHF
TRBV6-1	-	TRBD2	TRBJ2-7	TGTGCCAGCAGTGAATCGGGTCGGGGGGATCACGAGCAGTACTTC	CASSESGRGDHEQYF
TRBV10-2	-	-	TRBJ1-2	TGCGCCAGCAGTGAAGGGGTAGGCTATGGCTACACCTTC	CASSEGVGYGYTF
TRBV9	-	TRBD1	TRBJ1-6	TGTGCCAGCAGCCCGGGGGACAGGGGGAATTCACCCCTCCACTTT	CASSPGDRGNSPLHF
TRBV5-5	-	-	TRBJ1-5	TGTGCCAGCAGCTTGAGAGCAGGAAATCAGCCCCAGCATTTT	CASSLRAGNQPQHF
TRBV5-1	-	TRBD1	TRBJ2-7	TGCGCCAGCAGCTCCACAGGGGACGAGCAGTACTTC	CASSSTGDEQYF
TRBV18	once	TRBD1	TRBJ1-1	TGTGCCAGCTCACCACTCGCTTTGGGACAGGGGAACACTGAAGCTTTCTTT	CASSPLALGQGNTEAFF
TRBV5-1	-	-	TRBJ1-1	TGCGCCAGCAGCTCAGGGGTCTTGGGCACTGAAGCTTTCTTT	CASSSGVLGTEAFF
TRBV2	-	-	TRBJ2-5	TGTGCCAGCAGCCCGGACTGGGTGGAGACCCAGTACTTC	CASSPDWVETQYF
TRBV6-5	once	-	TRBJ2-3	TGTGCCAGCAGTTCTCGGACTGGCGCTAGCACAGATACGCAGTATTTT	CASSSRTGASTDTQYF
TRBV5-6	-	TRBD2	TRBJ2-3	TGTGCCAGCAGCTTGGGACTAGCGGGGGGGCCGGATACGCAGTATTTT	CASSLGLAGGPDTQYF
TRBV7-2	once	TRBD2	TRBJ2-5	TGTGCCAGCAGCTTAAGCGGGGGGGTTACTCTGGAGACCCAGTACTTC	CASSLSGGVTLETQYF
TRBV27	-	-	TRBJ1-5	TGTGCCAGCAGTTTTCTCTCCCAGGGCGGCGATCAGCCCCAGCATTTT	CASSFLSQGGDQPQHF
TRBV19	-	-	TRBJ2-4	TGTGCCAGTAGTATAGACTCTAGGCCCCTAGCCAAAAACATTCAGTACTTC	CASSIDSRPLAKNIQYF
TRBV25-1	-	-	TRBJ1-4	TGTGCCAGCAGTGTACCGCGGGCCTATAATGAAAAACTGTTTTTT	CASSVPRAYNEKLFF
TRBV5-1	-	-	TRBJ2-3	TGCGCCAGCAGCTTACGGCTAGCGAGTGCTAGCACAGATACGCAGTATTTT	CASSLRLASASTDTQYF
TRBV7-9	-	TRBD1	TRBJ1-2	TGTGCCAGCAGCTTAACTCCCAAAAGGGGGCCTCGTGGCTACACCTTC	CASSLTPKRGPRGYTF
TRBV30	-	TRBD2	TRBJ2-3	TGTGCCTCCCGGGGGGGCTCGACAGATACGCAGTATTTT	CASRGGSTDTQYF
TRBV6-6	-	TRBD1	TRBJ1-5	TGTGCCAGCAATAAGGGGGCTTTTAGCAATCAGCCCCAGCATTTT	CASNKGAFSNQPQHF
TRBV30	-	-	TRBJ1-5	TGTGCCTGGAGTGTAAACGTCGAGCAGCCCCAGCATTTT	CAWSVNVEQPQHF
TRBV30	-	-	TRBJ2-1	TGTGCCTGGTCCTCTTCCTACAATGAGCAGTTCTTC	CAWSSSYNEQFF
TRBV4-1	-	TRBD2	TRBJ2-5	TGCGCCAGCAGCCAAGGGATAGCGGGGGGACTCCAAGAGACCCAGTACTTC	CASSQGIAGGLQETQYF
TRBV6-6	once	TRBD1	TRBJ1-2	TGTGCCAGCAGTTGGGGACAGGGCGGTGGCTACACCTTC	CASSWGQGGGYTF
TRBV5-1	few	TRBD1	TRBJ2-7	TGCGCCAGCAGCCAGGGGGACGGTCCCTACGAGCAGTACTTC	CASSQGDGPYEQYF
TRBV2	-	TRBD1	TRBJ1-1	TGTGCCAGCAGCGTTCTGACAGGGCAGGGTGAAGCTTTCTTT	CASSVLTGQGEAFF
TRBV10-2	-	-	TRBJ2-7	TGCGCCAGCAGCAGAGGCTACTACGAGCAGTACTTC	CASSRGYYEQYF
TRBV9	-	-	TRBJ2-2	TGTGCCAGCAGCGTCTTCACCGGGGAGCTGTTTTTT	CASSVFTGELFF